This T cell receptor beta chain was recovered during a study of response to subunit inactivated influenza vaccine. MiXCR was run by TCRdb on the RT-PCR reads, yielding one entry per CDR3 protein. The repertoire includes around 520,000 distinct CDR3 sequences, around 11% of them detected once, and about a tenth sits in the top ten. In germline, CDR1 is SGHNT, CDR2 YYREEE (reference sequence). This CDR3 spans 18 amino acids. Unmatched junction bases numbered 16, after V lost 1 base and J lost 8 bases. The rearrangement joins TRBV5-4 to TRBJ2-1; TRBD2 agrees at 9 bases. This sequence was found in a man between 50 and 59 years old who received an inactivated influenza vaccine. Source: PBMCs from blood, taken on the day of vaccination. As DNA, the CDR3 is TGTGCCAGCAGCTTGCGTAGCGGGGGACGAACGGTGGGCGATGAGCAGTTCTTC. Residues: CASSLRSGGRTVGDEQFF. Together with reference TRBV5-4 and TRBJ2-1, the CDR3 gives the full variable domain: ETGVTQSPTHLIKTRGQQVTLRCSSQSGHNTVSWYQQALGQGPQFIFQYYREEENGRGNFPPRFSGLQFPNYSSELNVNALELDDSALYLCASSLRSGGRTVGDEQFFGPGTRLTVL.